Detailed here is one T cell receptor beta chain. This PCR relied on a set of 60 Vbeta primers and 13 Jbeta primers. The protocol was immunoSEQ multiplex PCR, while the TCRdb copy is restricted to in-frame clones and leaves out a portion. The sample shows roughly 140,000 clones, approximately 80% of them seen only once. The data are from a study of cytomegalovirus exposure and HLA in healthy donors. Study at large: Genotyping showed 81% of 398 donors falling in the Caucasian-associated ancestry cluster.

The origin of this receptor is a woman aged 45 to 65 in good health and CMV-seronegative. The source material was PBMCs.

CDR3 nucleotide sequence: TGTGCCAGCAGCCAAGGACTAGGTACCTACGAGCAGTACTTC. Translation gives CASSQGLGTYEQYF. The V and J genes are TRBV5-5 and TRBJ2-7; TRBD2 aligns across 7 bases. CDR3 length: 14 amino acids. The junction had 6 bases not matched to a gene; V was cut back by 4 bases and J by 2 bases. Germline lookup yields CDR1 SGHKS and CDR2 YYEKEE (reference sequence).